Detailed here is one TCR beta chain. Its specificity is not known. The donors were part of the validation cohort of 120 subjects. That cohort was separate from the first cohort, which comprised several hundred subjects. This sample was taken from a study of cytomegalovirus exposure and HLA in healthy donors. Study-wide findings and caveats: Across donors, most TCRs were seen rarely, yet some public ones were widespread.

Trimming at V came to 0 bases and at J to 2 bases, leaving 4 bases not matched to a gene. The germline CDR1 and CDR2 sequences are LGHNA and YSLEER. The CDR3 sequence is 15 residues long. The assay was immunoSEQ multiplex PCR, and TCRdb's table has in-frame clones only and misses some. The data show tens of thousands of clones, roughly 94% seen once. Sequenced input: PBMCs. This TCR was recovered from a young man in good health and CMV-seropositive. The chain uses TRBV4-3 and TRBJ2-7; TRBD1 agrees at 7 bases. The CDR3 protein is CASSQERDRTYEQYF. The CDR3 DNA is TGCGCCAGCAGCCAAGAACGGGACAGAACCTACGAGCAGTACTTC.